What follows are 27 T cell receptor beta chains derived from one specimen sequenced in a study of blood T cell repertoires in COVID-19. The data were produced by immunoSEQ multiplex PCR, yet TCRdb's version contains in-frame clones alone and is incomplete. The sample contains about 150,000 clones, 85% to 90% of which appear only once. Sequenced material: peripheral blood. All receptors derive from a woman in her 50s with active or convalescent COVID-19.

V is TRBV15 and J is TRBJ1-3; the D gene is possibly TRBD1 (6 bases). V shed 3 bases and J shed 4 bases, with 10 bases lying between them. The CDR3 has 14 amino acids. The germline gives CDR1 LNHNV, CDR2 YYDKDF (reference sequence). CDR3: CATSSGGPGNTIYF. The CDR3 DNA sequence: TGTGCCACCAGCAGCGGGGGGCCGGGAAACACCATATATTTT. The whole variable domain, filled in from reference TRBV15 and TRBJ1-3, reads DAMVIQNPRYQVTQFGKPVTLSCSQTLNHNVMYWYQQKSSQAPKLLFHYYDKDFNNEADTPDNFQSRRPNTSFCFLDIRSPGLGDTAMYLCATSSGGPGNTIYFGEGSWLTVV.

The rearrangement joins TRBV27 to TRBJ2-7, with a possible D match to TRBD1 (7 bases). Trimming stripped 4 bases from V and 1 base from J, with 20 bases between. Germline CDR1 MNHEY, CDR2 SMNVEV (reference sequence). The CDR3 contains 17 residues. The CDR3 DNA reads as TGTGCCAGCAGTTCCGGACGGCCAGGGGGGAGATCCTACGAGCAGTACTTC. It codes for CASSSGRPGGRSYEQYF.

V and J are TRBV4-3 and TRBJ1-1; a weak D match, TRBD1 (6 bases). Trimming took off 4 bases at V and 10 bases at J, with 19 bases between the two ends. The CDR3 consists of 14 residues. Per germline, CDR1 LGHNA and CDR2 YSLEER. In DNA, the CDR3 is TGCGCCAGCAGCCCAAGAGGGGCAGGGGATGCAGCTTTCTTT. This translates into CASSPRGAGDAAFF.

The V call is TRBV6-6, the J call TRBJ1-2; a possible D gene is TRBD1 (6 bases). The CDR3 contains 14 residues. Germline assignment: CDR1 MNHNY and CDR2 SVGAGI (reference sequence). Trimming pared 3 bases from V and 5 bases from J, leaving 13 bases between. DNA for the CDR3: TGTGCCAGCAGTTATTCCCGGACAGCGTATGGCTACACCTTC. It codes for CASSYSRTAYGYTF.

The genes are TRBV9 and TRBJ2-2, with 15 nucleotides matching TRBD2. CDR1 SGDLS and CDR2 YYNGEE come from the germline V gene. The CDR3 sequence is 18 residues long. The V segment lost 3 bases and the J segment 4 bases; nucleotides outside the gene matches: 7. Here the CDR3 DNA reads TGTGCCAGCAGCGAAATAGGACTAGCGGGAGGGCCCACCGGGGAGCTGTTTTTT. Translated, it gives CASSEIGLAGGPTGELFF.

CDR3 nucleotides: TGTGCCAGCAGCTTAGCAATCGGGTACGAGACCCAGTACTTC. The encoded protein is CASSLAIGYETQYF. The chain has TRBV7-9 and TRBJ2-5; D gene uncertain. The CDR3 is 14 amino acids. V was cut by 0 bases and J by 5 bases, with 10 bases left in between. Germline-derived CDR1 and CDR2 are SEHNR and FQNEAQ (reference sequence).

The rearrangement joins TRBV7-2 to TRBJ2-5; D not resolved. V gave up 6 bases and J gave up 0 bases, with 8 bases separating them. The CDR3 contains 13 residues. From germline, CDR1 is SGHTA and CDR2 FQGNSA. CDR3 sequence reads: CASSPSHQETQYF. CDR3 coding DNA: TGTGCCAGCAGTCCGAGTCACCAAGAGACCCAGTACTTC.

The chain links TRBV4-3 to TRBJ1-3; 7 positions match TRBD1. This CDR3 is 17 amino acids long. The junction had 8 bases not matched to a gene; V was cut back by 3 bases and J by 0 bases. Looked up from germline, CDR1 is LGHNA and CDR2 is YSLEER. CDR3 amino acids: CASSQKQGFDSGNTIYF. The CDR3 region has the DNA TGCGCCAGCAGCCAGAAACAGGGGTTTGACTCTGGAAACACCATATATTTT.

This chain joins TRBV5-1 and TRBJ2-7; tentatively, D is TRBD2 (5 bases). Looked up from germline, CDR1 is SGHRS and CDR2 is YFSETQ. Trimming removed 2 bases at V and 2 bases at J, with 8 bases between. This CDR3 is 13 amino acids long. CDR3 residues: CASSFGLPYEQYF. As DNA, the CDR3 is TGCGCCAGCAGCTTTGGACTTCCCTACGAGCAGTACTTC. Supplemented by reference TRBV5-1 and TRBJ2-7, the full variable domain reads KAGVTQTPRYLIKTRGQQVTLSCSPISGHRSVSWYQQTPGQGLQFLFEYFSETQRNKGNFPGRFSGRQFSNSRSEMNVSTLELGDSALYLCASSFGLPYEQYFGPGTRLTVT.

The V call is TRBV4-3, the J call TRBJ2-2; possible D gene TRBD2, 5 bases. This CDR3 comprises 16 residues. V shed 2 bases and J shed 7 bases, with 17 bases lying between them. In germline, CDR1 is LGHNA, CDR2 YSLEER. In DNA form, the CDR3 reads TGCGCCAGCAGCCAACGGGGTAGAACCGGGGTCGGGGAGCTGTTTTTT. Amino acids: CASSQRGRTGVGELFF.

This clone was counted between two and nine times. The genes are TRBV6-1 and TRBJ1-4; weak D call: TRBD1 (5 bases). The germline V gene encodes CDR1 MNHNS and CDR2 SASEGT. The V end lost 3 bases, the J end lost 4 bases, and 12 bases lay between the germline ends. The CDR3 consists of 15 residues. CDR3 residues: CASSEGRRGNEKLFF. The CDR3 nucleotides read TGTGCCAGCAGTGAGGGTAGGAGGGGTAATGAAAAACTGTTTTTT.

This chain uses TRBV15 with TRBJ1-2; 9 bases align to TRBD1. The V segment lost 4 bases and the J segment 5 bases; nucleotides outside the gene matches: 2. Germline loops: CDR1 LNHNV, CDR2 YYDKDF (reference sequence). There are 13 residues in the CDR3. CDR3 amino acids: CATSTGTGYGYTF. CDR3 coding DNA: TGTGCCACCAGCACCGGGACAGGGTATGGCTACACCTTC.

The chain joins TRBV9 to TRBJ1-3, with D possibly being TRBD1 (5 bases). Trimming took 0 bases from V and 0 from J, leaving 7 bases between them. From germline, CDR1 is SGDLS and CDR2 YYNGEE. The CDR3 runs to 15 residues. The CDR3 spells CASSVGQFSGNTIYF. The CDR3 nucleotides are TGTGCCAGCAGCGTAGGACAGTTCTCTGGAAACACCATATATTTT.

The V gene is TRBV27, the J gene TRBJ2-2, with a possible D match to TRBD1 (5 bases). The germline gives CDR1 MNHEY, CDR2 SMNVEV (reference sequence). CDR3 length equals 14 residues. V was shortened by 3 bases and J by 3 bases, with 8 bases between the two germline ends. DNA for the CDR3: TGTGCCAGCAGTTTCCAGGGATACACCGGGGAGCTGTTTTTT. This sequence encodes CASSFQGYTGELFF.

V and J are TRBV24-1 and TRBJ2-2; 11 nucleotides agree with TRBD2. CDR3 size: 16 residues. V shed 3 bases and J 5 bases; nucleotides not matched to a gene: 4. The germline gives CDR1 KGHDR, CDR2 SFDVKD. The CDR3 reads CATSDPGLADTGELFF. CDR3 nucleotide sequence: TGTGCCACCAGTGATCCGGGACTAGCGGATACCGGGGAGCTGTTTTTT.

The chain carries TRBV15 and TRBJ2-4, with 9 bases matching TRBD1. After removal of 4 bases from V and 0 bases from J, the junction contained 4 bases not matched to a gene. CDR3 length: 16 amino acids. Looked up from germline, CDR1 is LNHNV and CDR2 is YYDKDF (reference sequence). For the CDR3, the DNA is TGTGCCACCAGCACCAGACAGGGGGTAGCCAAAAACATTCAGTACTTC. Its translation: CATSTRQGVAKNIQYF.

The V call is TRBV19, the J call TRBJ2-3; 12 bases are a match to TRBD1. The CDR3 is 16 residues long. V gave up 8 bases and J gave up 7 bases; unmatched junction bases: 13. Germline CDR1 and CDR2: LNHDA and SQIVND (reference sequence). The CDR3 spells CASVSTGTGGLNTQYF. CDR3 nucleotide sequence: TGTGCCAGTGTATCAACCGGGACAGGGGGCTTGAATACGCAGTATTTT.

This clone is termed large. This chain links TRBV7-9 with TRBJ2-3; D possibly corresponds to TRBD1 (5 bases). The CDR3 loop spans 17 amino acids. The germline V gene encodes CDR1 SEHNR and CDR2 FQNEAQ (reference sequence). V lost 5 bases to trimming and J lost 0 bases, with 18 bases between them. The CDR3 bases are TGTGCCAGCAGCCCACCACGGCAGGGTCGGAGCACAGATACGCAGTATTTT. Amino acids: CASSPPRQGRSTDTQYF.

The J gene is TRBJ1-1, the V gene TRBV6-1; maybe TRBD1 (5 bases). The CDR3 has 15 residues. Trimming cost V 3 bases and J 1 base, with 12 bases left between them. CDR1 is MNHNS, CDR2 SASEGT, per germline. In DNA form, the CDR3 reads TGTGCCAGCAGTGACCGGGACTTACGGAACACTGAAGCTTTCTTT. Its protein is CASSDRDLRNTEAFF.

The chain employs TRBV19 and TRBJ2-7, with 7 bases matching TRBD1. From germline, CDR1 is LNHDA and CDR2 SQIVND (reference sequence). V lost 7 bases and J lost 7; bases outside the gene matches: 4. The CDR3 extends over 11 amino acids. The CDR3 DNA reads TGTGCCAGTATCGCAGGGGGAGAGCAGTACTTC. Amino acid sequence: CASIAGGEQYF.

This clone occurred many times. The chain links TRBV6-5 to TRBJ1-2, with D unclear. The V end lost 2 bases, the J end lost 6 bases, and 13 bases lay between the germline ends. Per the germline V gene, CDR1 is MNHEY and CDR2 is SVGAGI. The CDR3 has 14 residues. The CDR3 loop reads CASSYGPGLDGYTF. The DNA of the CDR3 is TGTGCCAGCAGTTACGGTCCGGGATTAGATGGCTACACCTTC.

V and J are TRBV9 and TRBJ2-2; 7 positions agree with TRBD2. The germline gives CDR1 SGDLS, CDR2 YYNGEE. V lost 0 bases to trimming and J lost 6 bases; unmatched junction nucleotides: 8. The CDR3 runs to 16 residues. CDR3 in DNA: TGTGCCAGCAGCGTAGCGGCACGAGCGGGACCCGGGGAGCTGTTTTTT. Residues: CASSVAARAGPGELFF.

The chain links TRBV6-4 to TRBJ1-1, with 9 bases fitting TRBD1. CDR3 length: 15 amino acids. V lost 0 bases to trimming and J lost 10 bases; unmatched junction nucleotides: 9. Per the germline V gene, CDR1 is MRHNA and CDR2 is SNTAGT. CDR3 amino acids: CASSDSTQGARGAFF. The CDR3 DNA follows: TGTGCCAGCAGTGACTCGACACAGGGGGCGCGGGGAGCTTTCTTT.

This chain uses TRBV6-5 with TRBJ1-5; D not resolved. The CDR3 totals 15 residues. The V end was cut by 6 bases, the J end by 2 bases, with 14 bases between. Germline lookup yields CDR1 MNHEY and CDR2 SVGAGI. The CDR3 region has the DNA TGTGCCAGCAGCTCTGACACTTTGGGCAATCAGCCCCAGCATTTT. This sequence encodes CASSSDTLGNQPQHF.

The chain employs TRBV9 and TRBJ2-5; TRBD2 matches at 10 bases. The CDR3 spans 16 residues. CDR1 is SGDLS and CDR2 is YYNGEE in the germline V gene. Unmatched junction bases numbered 7, after V lost 4 bases and J lost 1 base. In DNA, the CDR3 is TGTGCCAGCAGCCATAAGCGGGGGGGAACCCAAGAGACCCAGTACTTC. Protein product: CASSHKRGGTQETQYF.

This chain uses TRBV6-2 or TRBV6-3 with TRBJ2-1; a weak D match, TRBD2 (6 bases). The CDR3 has 19 residues. V dropped 0 bases and J dropped 0 bases, with 18 bases sitting between them. Germline V gene sequence: CDR1 MNHEY, CDR2 SVGEGT. The CDR3 sequence: CASSYSWRAGSFSYNEQFF. CDR3 nucleotide sequence: TGTGCCAGCAGTTACTCATGGAGGGCAGGGTCCTTCTCCTACAATGAGCAGTTCTTC.

This chain joins TRBV5-4 and TRBJ2-7, with D possibly matching TRBD1 (6 bases). In germline, CDR1 is SGHNT, CDR2 YYREEE (reference sequence). The CDR3 runs 13 residues. Trimming took 4 bases from V and 6 from J, leaving 14 bases between them. Here the CDR3 DNA reads TGTGCCAGCAGCCCAACCGGGACATCCGAGCAGTACTTC. Protein product: CASSPTGTSEQYF.